This entry lists 21 T cell receptor beta chains sequenced from one sample in a study of blood T cells in healthy people across ages. Then a second PCR, running about 7 to 11 cycles, was carried out with a sample-barcoded 5' primer and a J-beta primer mix. TCRdb recomputed calls from the 5' RACE reads with MiXCR, one row per CDR3 protein. This sample yields 1.5 million to 2 million distinct CDR3 sequences, of which about 39% are seen a single time; 23% belongs to the top ten. Sequenced input: blood. The receptors were gathered from a human donor in good health.

A note on this clonotype: One end of the junction does not line up with germline, which may come from a read error. This sequence joins TRBV6-6 and TRBJ2-1, with D possibly TRBD2 on 6 matching bases. The germline gives CDR1 MNHNY, CDR2 SVGAGI (reference sequence). This CDR3 is built from 14 residues. The CDR3 DNA reads as TGTACCAGCAGTTCAACGGGGGAGGTTCATGAGCAGTTCTTC. Its translation is CTSSSTGEVHEQFF.

This clonotype was seen once. At one boundary the junction diverges from the germline segment, which might be a read error. The chain has TRBV19 and TRBJ1-5, with 7 nucleotides matching TRBD1. CDR3 length equals 16 residues. Looked up from germline, CDR1 is LNHDA and CDR2 is SQIVND (reference sequence). CDR3 sequence reads: CASSIEGAYSNRPQHF. In DNA form, the CDR3 reads TGTGCCAGTAGTATTGAGGGGGCCTATAGCAATCGGCCCCAGCATTTT.

The chain carries TRBV20-1 and TRBJ2-5, with D possibly being TRBD1 (8 bases). Germline assignment: CDR1 DFQATT and CDR2 SNEGSKA (reference sequence). The CDR3 extends over 17 amino acids. Trimming shortened V by 4 bases and J by 4 bases, and 25 bases separated the two germline ends. The DNA of the CDR3 is TGCAGTGCTATTTCCGAGCGGGGCAGGGGGCCTAGAGAGACCCAGTACTTC. Its translation: CSAISERGRGPRETQYF.

The V gene is TRBV20-1, the J gene TRBJ2-3; D is possibly TRBD2 (7 bases). Germline V gives CDR1 DFQATT, CDR2 SNEGSKA (reference sequence). Trimming left V 6 bases short and J 4 bases short, with 23 bases between. The CDR3 contains 16 residues. The CDR3 spells CSAMGFRGGPADTQYF. The DNA of the CDR3 is TGCAGTGCCATGGGTTTTAGGGGGGGGCCCGCAGATACGCAGTATTTT.

A few counts support this clonotype. The rearrangement joins TRBV9 to TRBJ2-5; unclear D gene. The tail of the sequence fits TRBJ2-7 better, so the J call may be wrong. The CDR3 consists of 16 residues. Germline-derived CDR1 and CDR2 are SGDLS and YYNGEE. The CDR3 region is CASSVGIGRSGYEQYF. Here the CDR3 DNA reads TGTGCCAGCAGCGTAGGAATAGGTAGGTCTGGCTACGAGCAGTACTTC.

V is TRBV11-2 and J is TRBJ1-2, with TRBD1 as a possible D gene (5 bases). Trimming pared 5 bases from V and 4 bases from J, leaving 20 bases between. The V gene's germline CDR1 is SGHAT and CDR2 FQNNGV. The CDR3 is 16 amino acids. The CDR3 coding sequence is TGTGCCAGCAGCCCTTTCACCGGGACCCCTGGCTATGGCTACACCTTC. Translated, it gives CASSPFTGTPGYGYTF.

The gene calls are TRBV28 and TRBJ1-5, with 9 nucleotides matching TRBD1. The CDR3 covers 13 residues. Germline loops: CDR1 MDHEN, CDR2 SYDVKM. Trimming took 6 bases from V and 6 from J; bases not matched to a gene: 3. The CDR3 DNA reads TGTGCCAGCAGACCGACAGGGGGTCAGCCCCAGCATTTT. Amino acid sequence: CASRPTGGQPQHF.

In its sample, this clonotype was seen many times. The rearrangement links TRBV5-1 to TRBJ2-2; no firm D call. CDR1 and CDR2 from the germline V gene are SGHRS and YFSETQ. V gave up 0 bases and J gave up 1 base, with 4 bases separating them. The CDR3 consists of 14 residues. The CDR3 coding sequence is TGCGCCAGCAGCTTGGCCAGGAACACCGGGGAGCTGTTTTTT. This codes for CASSLARNTGELFF.

V usage is TRBV29-1 and J usage is TRBJ1-2, with D uncertain. V was trimmed by 6 bases and J by 6 bases, leaving 20 bases between them. Per germline, CDR1 SQVTM and CDR2 ANQGSEA. The CDR3 length is 14 residues. In nucleotides, the CDR3 is TGCAGCGTCGGCCCGTTATCAGCCCGAAATGGCTACACCTTC. Translated: CSVGPLSARNGYTF.

The rearrangement links TRBV6-2 or TRBV6-3 to TRBJ2-7; a weak D match, TRBD1 (5 bases). Germline CDR1 is MNHEY and CDR2 is SVGEGT. The CDR3 is 14 amino acids. V was cut by 2 bases and J by 0 bases, with 8 bases left in between. CDR3 nucleotides: TGTGCCAGCAGTTACACAGGAGTCTCCTACGAGCAGTACTTC. Translated, it gives CASSYTGVSYEQYF.

This clonotype was observed a few times. The V and J genes are TRBV2 and TRBJ2-1, with no clear D. Germline CDR1 is SNHLY and CDR2 is FYNNEI. The V end lost 8 bases, the J end lost 0 bases, and 11 bases lay between the germline ends. There are 14 residues in the CDR3. The CDR3 sequence is CASADVGSYNEQFF. The CDR3 DNA reads TGTGCCAGCGCCGATGTAGGCTCCTACAATGAGCAGTTCTTC.

For this clonotype: An end of the junction differs from the germline gene, which may be a read error. The gene calls are TRBV5-1 and TRBJ2-1; TRBD1 matches 7 bases. Looked up from germline, CDR1 is SGHRS and CDR2 is YFSETQ. This CDR3 region has 14 residues. CDR3 nucleotides: TGTGCCAGCAGCTGGGGACAGCCCGGGTATGAGCAGTTCTTC. This sequence encodes CASSWGQPGYEQFF.

This clonotype was seen many times. This sequence joins TRBV12-3 or TRBV12-4 and TRBJ1-2, with 7 bases that match TRBD1. V dropped 5 bases and J dropped 6; count of bases not matched to a gene: 3. The CDR3 is 12 amino acids. The CDR3 is CASSPTGDGYTF. The CDR3 nucleotides read TGTGCCAGCAGTCCTACAGGGGATGGCTACACCTTC.

The rearrangement uses TRBV15 and TRBJ1-1, with no clear D. Trimming pared 4 bases from V and 0 bases from J, leaving 6 bases between. In germline, CDR1 is LNHNV, CDR2 YYDKDF (reference sequence). The CDR3 length is 13 residues. Written as DNA, the CDR3 is TGTGCCACCAGCATGAGTTTGAACACTGAAGCTTTCTTT. Translated: CATSMSLNTEAFF.

This chain links TRBV6-6 with TRBJ2-3; TRBD2 is a possible D gene (7 bases). Trimming left V 6 bases short and J 6 bases short, with 22 bases between. This CDR3 comprises 16 residues. CDR1 is MNHNY and CDR2 is SVGAGI in the germline V gene (reference sequence). CDR3 in amino acids: CASSSDLGGAGDTQYF. The CDR3 DNA follows: TGTGCCAGCAGCTCCGATCTGGGGGGGGCAGGGGATACGCAGTATTTT.

Concerning this clonotype itself: One junction end does not reproduce the germline sequence, and a read error may be involved. This chain uses TRBV20-1 with TRBJ2-4, with D uncertain. The CDR3 runs 17 residues. Germline CDR1 is DFQATT and CDR2 is SNEGSKA (reference sequence). The CDR3 protein is CGARDQMAAVFKNIQYF. The CDR3 DNA follows: TGCGGTGCTAGAGATCAGATGGCGGCAGTCTTCAAAAACATTCAGTACTTC.

This clonotype was recorded a few times. The V and J genes are TRBV12-3 or TRBV12-4 and TRBJ2-1; a possible D gene is TRBD1 (8 bases). V gave up 5 bases and J gave up 7 bases, with 15 bases separating them. This CDR3 region has 14 residues. The CDR3 reads CASSNHRGGNEQFF. Written as DNA, the CDR3 is TGTGCCAGCAGTAATCACAGGGGGGGAAATGAGCAGTTCTTC.

This clonotype has only a few counts. V usage is TRBV4-3 and J usage is TRBJ2-7; TRBD1 matches 8 bases. After removal of 4 bases from V and 3 bases from J, the junction contained 8 bases not matched to a gene. There are 15 residues in the CDR3. CDR1 is LGHNA, CDR2 YSLEER, per germline. CDR3 in DNA: TGCGCCAGCAGCCCATACGGACAGGGTGACTACGAGCAGTACTTC. This gives the protein CASSPYGQGDYEQYF.

The V gene is TRBV16, the J gene TRBJ2-4; the match to TRBD1 covers 7 bases. The CDR3 sequence is 11 residues long. Per the germline V gene, CDR1 is KGHSY and CDR2 is FQNENV. The junction had 5 bases not matched to a gene; V was cut back by 5 bases and J by 13 bases. CDR3 coding DNA: TGTGCCAGCAGCATTGGACAGGCACAGTACTTC. It specifies CASSIGQAQYF.

The chain recombines TRBV15 with TRBJ2-3, with TRBD2 as a possible D gene (5 bases). The germline gives CDR1 LNHNV, CDR2 YYDKDF (reference sequence). V was pared by 0 bases and J by 0 bases, with 13 bases between. This CDR3 spans 17 amino acids. CDR3 residues: CATSRDIGGPSTDTQYF. The CDR3 DNA follows: TGTGCCACCAGCAGAGATATTGGAGGACCGAGCACAGATACGCAGTATTTT.

A single count supports this clonotype. The gene calls are TRBV24-1 and TRBJ2-1, with D possibly matching TRBD2 (5 bases). This CDR3 spans 12 amino acids. V was pared by 3 bases and J by 10 bases, with 9 bases between. Germline V CDR1 and CDR2: KGHDR, SFDVKD. The CDR3 sequence is CATSDAGYEQFF. The DNA for the CDR3 is TGTGCCACCAGTGATGCGGGCTACGAGCAGTTCTTC.